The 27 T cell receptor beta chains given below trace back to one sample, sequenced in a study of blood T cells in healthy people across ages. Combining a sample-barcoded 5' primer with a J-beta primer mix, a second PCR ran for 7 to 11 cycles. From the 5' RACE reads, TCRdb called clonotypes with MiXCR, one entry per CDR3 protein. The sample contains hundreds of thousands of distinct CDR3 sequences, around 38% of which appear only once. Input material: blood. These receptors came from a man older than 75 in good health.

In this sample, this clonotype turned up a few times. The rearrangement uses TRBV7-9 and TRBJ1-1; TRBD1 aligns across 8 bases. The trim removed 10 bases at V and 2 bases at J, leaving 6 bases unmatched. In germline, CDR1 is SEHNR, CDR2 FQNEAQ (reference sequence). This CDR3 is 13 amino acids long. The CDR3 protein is CATTTGVNTEAFF. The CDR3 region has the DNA TGTGCCACCACGACAGGGGTTAACACTGAAGCTTTCTTT.

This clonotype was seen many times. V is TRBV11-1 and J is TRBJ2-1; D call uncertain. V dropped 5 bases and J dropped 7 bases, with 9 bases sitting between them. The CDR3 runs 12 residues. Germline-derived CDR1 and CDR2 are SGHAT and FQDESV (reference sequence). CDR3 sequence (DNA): TGTGCCAGCAGCCGACTGGATAATGAGCAGTTCTTC. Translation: CASSRLDNEQFF.

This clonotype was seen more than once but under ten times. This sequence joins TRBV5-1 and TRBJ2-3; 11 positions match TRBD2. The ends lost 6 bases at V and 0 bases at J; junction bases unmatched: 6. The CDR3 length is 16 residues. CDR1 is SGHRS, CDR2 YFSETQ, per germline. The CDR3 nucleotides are TGCGCCAGCAAATTGACTAGCGGGGTTAGCACAGATACGCAGTATTTT. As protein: CASKLTSGVSTDTQYF.

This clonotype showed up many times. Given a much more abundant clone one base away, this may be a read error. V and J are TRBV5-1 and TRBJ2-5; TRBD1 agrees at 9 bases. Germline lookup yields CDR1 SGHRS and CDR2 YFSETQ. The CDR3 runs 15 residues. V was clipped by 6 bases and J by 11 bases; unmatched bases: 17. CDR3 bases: TGCGCCAGCACGGCCGGGGACAGGGTTTGGAATGAGCAGTACTTC. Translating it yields CASTAGDRVWNEQYF.

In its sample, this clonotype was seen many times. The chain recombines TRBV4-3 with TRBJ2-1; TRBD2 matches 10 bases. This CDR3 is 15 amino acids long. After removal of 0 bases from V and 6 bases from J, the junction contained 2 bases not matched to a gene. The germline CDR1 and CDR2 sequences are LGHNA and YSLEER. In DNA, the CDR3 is TGCGCCAGCAGCCAAGAGGGACTAGCGACCAATGAGCAGTTCTTC. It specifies CASSQEGLATNEQFF.

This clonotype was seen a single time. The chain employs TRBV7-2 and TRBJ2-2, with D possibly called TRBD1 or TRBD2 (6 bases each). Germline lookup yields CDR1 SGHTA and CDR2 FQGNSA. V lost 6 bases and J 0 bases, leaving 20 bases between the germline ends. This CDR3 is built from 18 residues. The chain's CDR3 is CASSRLGGLRTNTGELFF. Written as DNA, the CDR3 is TGTGCCAGCAGTCGCCTCGGGGGCCTAAGAACGAACACCGGGGAGCTGTTTTTT.

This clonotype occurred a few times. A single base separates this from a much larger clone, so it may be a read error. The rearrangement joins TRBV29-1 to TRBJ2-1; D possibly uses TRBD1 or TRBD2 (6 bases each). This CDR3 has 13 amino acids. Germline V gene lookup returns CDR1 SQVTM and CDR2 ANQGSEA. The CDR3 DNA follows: TGCAGCGTCGGGACGACTAGGGACAATGAGCGGTTCTTC. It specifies CSVGTTRDNERFF.

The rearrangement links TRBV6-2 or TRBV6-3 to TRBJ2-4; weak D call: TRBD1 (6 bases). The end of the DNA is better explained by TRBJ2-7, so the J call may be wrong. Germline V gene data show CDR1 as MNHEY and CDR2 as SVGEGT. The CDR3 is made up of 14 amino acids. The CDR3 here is CASSRTEVPYEQYF. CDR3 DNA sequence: TGTGCCAGCAGTAGGACAGAGGTCCCCTACGAGCAGTACTTC.

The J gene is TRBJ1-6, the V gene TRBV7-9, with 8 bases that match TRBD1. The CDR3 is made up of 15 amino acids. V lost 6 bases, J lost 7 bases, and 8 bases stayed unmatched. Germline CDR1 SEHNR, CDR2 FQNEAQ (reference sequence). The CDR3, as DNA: TGTGCCAGCAGGAGCGAGACAGGGGAAAATTCACCCCTCCACTTT. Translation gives CASRSETGENSPLHF.

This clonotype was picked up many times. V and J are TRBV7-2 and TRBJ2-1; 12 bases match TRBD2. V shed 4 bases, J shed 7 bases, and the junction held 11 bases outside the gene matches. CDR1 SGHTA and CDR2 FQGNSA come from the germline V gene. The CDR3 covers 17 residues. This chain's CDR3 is CASSSSPTSGRQNEQFF. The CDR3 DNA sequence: TGTGCCAGCAGCTCCAGCCCGACTAGCGGGAGACAGAATGAGCAGTTCTTC. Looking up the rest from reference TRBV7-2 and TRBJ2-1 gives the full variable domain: GAGVSQSPSNKVTEKGKDVELRCDPISGHTALYWYRQSLGQGLEFLIYFQGNSAPDKSGLPSDRFSAERTGGSVSTLTIQRTQQEDSAVYLCASSSSPTSGRQNEQFFGPGTRLTVL.

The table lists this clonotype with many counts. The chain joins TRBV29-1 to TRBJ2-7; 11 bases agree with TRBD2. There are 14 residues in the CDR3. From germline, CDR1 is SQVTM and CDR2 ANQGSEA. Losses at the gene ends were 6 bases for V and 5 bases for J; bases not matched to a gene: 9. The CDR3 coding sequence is TGCAGCGTCGCCCCTAGCGGGAGGACCCACGAGCAGTACTTC. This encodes CSVAPSGRTHEQYF.

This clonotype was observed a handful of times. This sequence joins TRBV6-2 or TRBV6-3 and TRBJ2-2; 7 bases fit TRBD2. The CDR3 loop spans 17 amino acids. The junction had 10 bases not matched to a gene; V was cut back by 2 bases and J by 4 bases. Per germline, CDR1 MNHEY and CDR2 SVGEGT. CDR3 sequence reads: CASSYPTGLVSTGELFF. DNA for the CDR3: TGTGCCAGCAGTTACCCCACTGGACTAGTAAGCACCGGGGAGCTGTTTTTT.

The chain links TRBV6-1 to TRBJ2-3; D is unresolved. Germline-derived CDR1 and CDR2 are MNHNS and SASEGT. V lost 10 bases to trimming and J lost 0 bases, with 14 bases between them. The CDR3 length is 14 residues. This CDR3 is CATHNQTSTDTQYF. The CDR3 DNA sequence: TGTGCCACCCACAATCAAACTAGCACAGATACGCAGTATTTT.

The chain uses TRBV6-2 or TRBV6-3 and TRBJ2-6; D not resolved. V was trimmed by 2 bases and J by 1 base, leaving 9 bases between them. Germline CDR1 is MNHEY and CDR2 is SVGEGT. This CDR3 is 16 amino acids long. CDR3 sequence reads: CASSYRVVSGANVLTF. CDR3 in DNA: TGTGCCAGCAGTTACCGGGTGGTGTCTGGGGCCAACGTCCTGACTTTC.

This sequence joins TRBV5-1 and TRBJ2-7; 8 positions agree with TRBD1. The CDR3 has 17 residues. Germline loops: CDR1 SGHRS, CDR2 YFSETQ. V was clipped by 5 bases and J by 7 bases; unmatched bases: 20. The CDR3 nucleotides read TGCGCCAGCAGTCTGGAGGGCGTAGGACAGGGTTACAATGAGCAGTACTTC. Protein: CASSLEGVGQGYNEQYF.

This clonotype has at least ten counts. CDR3 region: CACFLRDTPYNEQFF. CDR3 nucleotides: TGTGCCTGTTTCCTCCGGGACACTCCCTACAATGAGCAGTTCTTC. This chain connects TRBV30 to TRBJ2-1, with a possible D match to TRBD1 (6 bases). The V end lost 6 bases, the J end lost 2 bases, and 17 bases lay between the germline ends. The CDR3 is 15 residues long. Germline V lookup: CDR1 GTSNPN, CDR2 SVGIG (reference sequence). Complete variable domain (other parts from reference TRBV30 and TRBJ2-1): SQTIHQWPATLVQPVGSPLSLECTVEGTSNPNLYWYRQAAGRGLQLLFYSVGIGQISSEVPQNLSASRPQDRQFILSSKKLLLSDSGFYLCACFLRDTPYNEQFFGPGTRLTVL.

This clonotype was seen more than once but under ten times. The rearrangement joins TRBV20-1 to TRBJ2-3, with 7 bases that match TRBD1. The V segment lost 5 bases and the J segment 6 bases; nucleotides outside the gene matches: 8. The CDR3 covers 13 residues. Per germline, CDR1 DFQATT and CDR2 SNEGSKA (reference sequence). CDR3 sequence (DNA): TGCAGTGCTTTCACGACAGGGCCGGATACGCAGTATTTT. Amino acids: CSAFTTGPDTQYF.

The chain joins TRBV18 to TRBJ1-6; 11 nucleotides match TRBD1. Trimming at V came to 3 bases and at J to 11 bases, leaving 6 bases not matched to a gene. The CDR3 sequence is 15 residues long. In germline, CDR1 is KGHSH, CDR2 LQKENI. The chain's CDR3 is CASSPEDRGPAPLHF. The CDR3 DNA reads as TGTGCCAGCTCACCGGAGGACAGGGGGCCGGCACCCCTCCACTTT.

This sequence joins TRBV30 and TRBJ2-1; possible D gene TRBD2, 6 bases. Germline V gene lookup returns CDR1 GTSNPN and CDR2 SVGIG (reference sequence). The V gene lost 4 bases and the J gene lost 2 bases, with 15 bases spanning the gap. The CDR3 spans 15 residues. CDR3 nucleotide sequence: TGTGCCTGGATTGGCGCTGGCGGGGCCTACAATGAGCAGTTCTTC. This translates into CAWIGAGGAYNEQFF.

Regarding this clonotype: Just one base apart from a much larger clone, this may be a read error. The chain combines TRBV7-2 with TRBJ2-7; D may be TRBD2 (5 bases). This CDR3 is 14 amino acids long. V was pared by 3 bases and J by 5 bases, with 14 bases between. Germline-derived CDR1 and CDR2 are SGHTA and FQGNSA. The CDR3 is CASSFRLDSDEQYF. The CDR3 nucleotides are TGTGCCAGCAGCTTCCGCCTAGATAGCGACGAGCAGTACTTC.

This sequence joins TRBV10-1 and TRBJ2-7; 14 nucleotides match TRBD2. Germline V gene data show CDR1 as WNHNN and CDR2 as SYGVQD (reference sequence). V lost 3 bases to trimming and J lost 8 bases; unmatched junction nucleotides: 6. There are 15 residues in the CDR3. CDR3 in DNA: TGCGCCAGCAGTGACCGGACTAGCGGGAGGCAGAAGCAGTACTTC. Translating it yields CASSDRTSGRQKQYF.

The CDR3 is CASTSGTGAYNEQFF. The CDR3 DNA is TGTGCCAGCACCTCCGGGACAGGAGCCTACAATGAGCAGTTCTTC. The V and J genes are TRBV6-2 or TRBV6-3 and TRBJ2-1; 8 bases match TRBD1. CDR1 and CDR2 (germline): MNHEY, SVGEGT. V dropped 7 bases and J dropped 2; count of bases not matched to a gene: 7. CDR3 length: 15 residues.

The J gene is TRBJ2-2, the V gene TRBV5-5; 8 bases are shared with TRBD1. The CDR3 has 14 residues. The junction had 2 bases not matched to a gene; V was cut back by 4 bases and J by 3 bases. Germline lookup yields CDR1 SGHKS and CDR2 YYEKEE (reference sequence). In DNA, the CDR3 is TGTGCCAGCAGCGACAGGGGTGACACCGGGGAGCTGTTTTTT. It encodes CASSDRGDTGELFF.

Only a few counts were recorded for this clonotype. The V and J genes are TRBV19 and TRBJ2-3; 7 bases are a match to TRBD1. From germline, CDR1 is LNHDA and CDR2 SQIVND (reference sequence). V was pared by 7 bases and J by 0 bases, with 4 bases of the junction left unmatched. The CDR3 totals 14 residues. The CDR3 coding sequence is TGTGCCAGTACCCGGACAGGCAGCACAGATACGCAGTATTTT. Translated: CASTRTGSTDTQYF. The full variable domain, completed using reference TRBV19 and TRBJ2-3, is DGGITQSPKYLFRKEGQNVTLSCEQNLNHDAMYWYRQDPGQGLRLIYYSQIVNDFQKGDIAEGYSVSREKKESFPLTVTSAQKNPTAFYLCASTRTGSTDTQYFGPGTRLTVL.

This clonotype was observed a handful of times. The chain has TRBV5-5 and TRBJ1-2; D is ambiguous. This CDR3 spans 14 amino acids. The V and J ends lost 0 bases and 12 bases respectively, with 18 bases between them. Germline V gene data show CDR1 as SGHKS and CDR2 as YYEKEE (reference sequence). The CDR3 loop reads CASSLVVLTSQDTF. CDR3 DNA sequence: TGTGCCAGCAGCTTGGTGGTGTTGACAAGTCAAGACACCTTC.

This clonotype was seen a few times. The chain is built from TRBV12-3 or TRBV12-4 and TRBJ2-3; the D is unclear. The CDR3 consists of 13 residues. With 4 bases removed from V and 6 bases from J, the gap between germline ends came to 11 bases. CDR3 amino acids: CASSSLGSDTQYF. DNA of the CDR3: TGTGCCAGCAGTTCCCTGGGGTCGGATACGCAGTATTTT.

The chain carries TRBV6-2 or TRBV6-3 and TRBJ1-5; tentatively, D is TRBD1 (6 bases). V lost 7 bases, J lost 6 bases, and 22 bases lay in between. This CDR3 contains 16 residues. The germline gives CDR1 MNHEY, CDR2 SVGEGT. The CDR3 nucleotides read TGTGCCAGCACCCGTTACAGGGCCCAGGATCCTCAGCCCCAGCATTTT. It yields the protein CASTRYRAQDPQPQHF.